This paragraph reports one T cell receptor (beta chain). What it recognizes is unknown. The sample is drawn from a study of memory CD4+ T cells and cytomegalovirus serostatus. Study-wide findings and caveats: Suggested: most of the CMV-linked TCR signature lies in CD4+ memory cells. Of approximately 160 reported CMV TCRbeta sequences, roughly 70 were found in memory CD4+ repertoires.

The V and J ends lost 6 bases and 8 bases, in that order; junction bases with no gene match: 6. The CDR3 has 12 residues. Per germline, CDR1 SGHTA and CDR2 FQGNSA. In the original workflow: Out-of-frame sequences were removed, leaving 2,000,000 or so distinct TCRbeta sequences. Measured with immunoSEQ multiplex PCR; TCRdb has only the in-frame clones, and not every one. V, J and clone size derive from that table, while D and trimming were established from the DNA sequence. The sample consists of under 40,000 clones, around 80% of them appearing once. The sort gate was single viable CD3+CD4+CD8-CD45RO+ cells for memory CD4+ T cells. Serum IgG to CMV pp150, pp28, p38 and p52 defined serostatus.

Sequenced input: memory CD4+ T cells from blood. The rearrangement links TRBV7-2 to TRBJ1-1; 7 nucleotides agree with TRBD1. The TCR sequence derives from an adult in good health and CMV-seropositive. CDR3 DNA sequence: TGTGCCAGCAGTCCGACAGGGTGGGAAGCTTTCTTT. Translating it yields CASSPTGWEAFF.